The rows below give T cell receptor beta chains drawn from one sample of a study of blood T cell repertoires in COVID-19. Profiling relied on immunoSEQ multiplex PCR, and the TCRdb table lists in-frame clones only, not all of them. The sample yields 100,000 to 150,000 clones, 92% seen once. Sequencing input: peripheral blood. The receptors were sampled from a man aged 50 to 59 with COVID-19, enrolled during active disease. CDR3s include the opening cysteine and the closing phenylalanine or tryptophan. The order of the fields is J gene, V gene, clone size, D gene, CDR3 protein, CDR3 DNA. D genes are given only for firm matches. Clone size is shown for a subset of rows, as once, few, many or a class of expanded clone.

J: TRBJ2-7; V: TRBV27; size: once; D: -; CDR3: CALFRYEQYF; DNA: TGTGCGTTGTTTCGTTACGAGCAGTACTTC
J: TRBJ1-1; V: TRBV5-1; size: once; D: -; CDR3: CASKVAPRGTEAFF; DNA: TGCGCCAGCAAGGTGGCCCCTAGAGGGACTGAAGCTTTCTTT
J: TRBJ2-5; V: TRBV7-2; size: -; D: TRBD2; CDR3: CASSLGVAGAQETQYF; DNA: TGTGCCAGCAGCTTAGGGGTAGCGGGGGCGCAAGAGACCCAGTACTTC
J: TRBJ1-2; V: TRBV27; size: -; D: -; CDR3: CASSFTGEDYGYTF; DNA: TGTGCCAGCAGTTTCACCGGGGAGGACTATGGCTACACCTTC
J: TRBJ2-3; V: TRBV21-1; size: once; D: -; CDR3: CASSTRDLYPTDTQYF; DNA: TGTGCCAGCAGCACCCGGGACTTATATCCCACAGATACGCAGTATTTT
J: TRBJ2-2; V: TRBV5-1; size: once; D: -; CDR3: CASSLERLGELFF; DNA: TGCGCCAGCAGCTTGGAGAGATTGGGGGAGCTGTTTTTT
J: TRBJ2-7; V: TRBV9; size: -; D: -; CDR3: CAKGLAESYEQYF; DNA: TGTGCCAAGGGGTTAGCGGAAAGTTACGAGCAGTACTTC
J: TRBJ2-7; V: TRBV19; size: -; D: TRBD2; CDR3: CASSIDGLAGNYEQYF; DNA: TGTGCCAGTAGTATAGATGGACTAGCGGGAAATTACGAGCAGTACTTC
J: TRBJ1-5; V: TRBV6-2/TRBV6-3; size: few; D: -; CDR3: CASSYVGQPQHF; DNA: TGTGCCAGCAGTTACGTCGGTCAGCCCCAGCATTTT
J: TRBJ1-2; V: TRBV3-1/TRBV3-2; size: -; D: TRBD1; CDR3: CASSPRGTGTHGYTF; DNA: TGTGCCAGCAGCCCCCGAGGGACAGGGACTCATGGCTACACCTTC
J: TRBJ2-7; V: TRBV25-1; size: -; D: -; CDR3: CASSPLTGPYEQYF; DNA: TGTGCCAGCAGTCCATTAACAGGGCCGTACGAGCAGTACTTC
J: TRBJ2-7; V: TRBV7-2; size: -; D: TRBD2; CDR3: CASSLLAGVSYEQYF; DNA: TGTGCCAGCAGCCTCCTAGCGGGAGTTTCGTACGAGCAGTACTTC
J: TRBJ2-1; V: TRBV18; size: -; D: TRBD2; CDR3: CASSPRTSGRLPSNEQFF; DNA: TGTGCCAGCTCACCTCGGACTAGCGGGAGGTTACCATCCAATGAGCAGTTCTTC
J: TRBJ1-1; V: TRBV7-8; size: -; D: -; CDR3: CASSLDRVLNTEAFF; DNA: TGTGCCAGCAGCTTAGACCGAGTCCTGAACACTGAAGCTTTCTTT
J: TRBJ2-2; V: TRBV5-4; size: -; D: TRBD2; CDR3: CASSRGLAPRSGELFF; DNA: TGTGCCAGCAGCCGGGGACTAGCGCCAAGGAGCGGGGAGCTGTTTTTT
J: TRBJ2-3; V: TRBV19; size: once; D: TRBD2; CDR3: CASSSLAGVADTQYF; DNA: TGTGCCAGTAGTTCACTAGCGGGAGTGGCAGATACGCAGTATTTT
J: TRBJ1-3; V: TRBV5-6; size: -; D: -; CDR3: CASSLYSTSSGNTIYF; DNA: TGTGCCAGCAGCTTATACAGCACCAGCTCTGGAAACACCATATATTTT
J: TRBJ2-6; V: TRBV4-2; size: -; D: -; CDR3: CASSQPLTLNGANVLTF; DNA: TGTGCCAGCAGCCAGCCCCTCACACTAAATGGGGCCAACGTCCTGACTTTC
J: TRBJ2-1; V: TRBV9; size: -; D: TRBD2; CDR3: CASRPGLAGTEQFF; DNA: TGTGCCAGCAGACCCGGACTAGCGGGAACTGAGCAGTTCTTC
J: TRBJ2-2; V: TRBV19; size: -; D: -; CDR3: CASSITQGGQGELFF; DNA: TGTGCCAGTAGTATCACCCAGGGTGGGCAAGGGGAGCTGTTTTTT
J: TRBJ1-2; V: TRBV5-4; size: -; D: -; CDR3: CASSFSGNGYTF; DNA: TGTGCCAGCAGCTTTTCGGGGAATGGCTACACCTTC
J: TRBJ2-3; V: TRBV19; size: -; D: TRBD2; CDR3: CASSKLAGYTDTQYF; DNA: TGTGCCAGTAGTAAGCTAGCGGGGTACACAGATACGCAGTATTTT
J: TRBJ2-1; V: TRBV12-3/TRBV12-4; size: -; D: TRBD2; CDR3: CASSYGGYNEQFF; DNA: TGTGCCAGCAGTTACGGGGGGTACAATGAGCAGTTCTTC
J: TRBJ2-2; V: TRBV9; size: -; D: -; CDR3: CASSVAAGGYTGELFF; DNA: TGTGCCAGCAGCGTAGCCGCAGGTGGCTACACCGGGGAGCTGTTTTTT
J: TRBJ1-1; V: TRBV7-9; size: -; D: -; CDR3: CASSLVTENTEAFF; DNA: TGTGCCAGCAGCTTAGTGACAGAAAACACTGAAGCTTTCTTT
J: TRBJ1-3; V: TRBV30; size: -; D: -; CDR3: CACDPGQGNTIYF; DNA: TGTGCCTGTGACCCAGGACAAGGAAACACCATATATTTT
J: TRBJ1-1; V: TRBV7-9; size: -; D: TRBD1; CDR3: CASSRAGTAEAFF; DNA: TGTGCCAGCAGCCGCGCCGGGACAGCTGAAGCTTTCTTT
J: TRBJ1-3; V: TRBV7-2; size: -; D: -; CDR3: CASSPRSGPGNTIYF; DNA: TGTGCCAGCAGCCCGCGTAGCGGTCCTGGAAACACCATATATTTT
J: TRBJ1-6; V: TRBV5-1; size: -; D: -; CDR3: CASSLESSYNSPLHF; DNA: TGCGCCAGCAGCTTGGAGAGCTCCTATAATTCACCCCTCCACTTT
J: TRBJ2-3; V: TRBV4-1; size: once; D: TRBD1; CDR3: CASSQDWGRGQADTQYF; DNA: TGCGCCAGCAGCCAAGATTGGGGCAGGGGGCAAGCAGATACGCAGTATTTT
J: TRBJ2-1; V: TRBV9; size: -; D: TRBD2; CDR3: CASSEGLAERDEQFF; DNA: TGTGCCAGCAGCGAGGGACTAGCGGAGAGGGATGAGCAGTTCTTC
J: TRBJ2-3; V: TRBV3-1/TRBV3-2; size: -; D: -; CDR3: CASSRGRQAGGTDTQYF; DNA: TGTGCCAGCAGTAGAGGGAGACAAGCAGGGGGCACAGATACGCAGTATTTT
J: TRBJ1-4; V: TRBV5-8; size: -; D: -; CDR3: CASSRTRGKLFF; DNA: TGTGCCAGCAGCAGAACAAGGGGGAAACTGTTTTTT
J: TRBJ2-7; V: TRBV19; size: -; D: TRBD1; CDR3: CARIPGQAYEQYF; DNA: TGTGCCAGGATCCCGGGACAGGCCTACGAGCAGTACTTC
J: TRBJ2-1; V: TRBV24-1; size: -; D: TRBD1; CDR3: CATSDLQGAVGEQFF; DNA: TGTGCCACCAGTGATTTGCAGGGGGCGGTAGGTGAGCAGTTCTTC
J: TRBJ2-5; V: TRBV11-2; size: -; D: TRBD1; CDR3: CASTRTGALPEETQYF; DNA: TGTGCCAGCACCCGGACAGGGGCACTGCCTGAAGAGACCCAGTACTTC
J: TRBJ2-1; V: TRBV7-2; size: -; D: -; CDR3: CASSLGRGSYNEQFF; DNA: TGTGCCAGCAGCTTAGGGCGGGGATCCTACAATGAGCAGTTCTTC
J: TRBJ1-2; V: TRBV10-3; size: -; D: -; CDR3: CAIRDGGDGYTF; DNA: TGTGCCATCAGGGACGGCGGGGATGGCTACACCTTC
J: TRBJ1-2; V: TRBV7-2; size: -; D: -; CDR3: CASSLGRAYGYTF; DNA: TGTGCCAGCAGCTTAGGCAGGGCCTATGGCTACACCTTC
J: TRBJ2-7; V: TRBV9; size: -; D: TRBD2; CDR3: CASSVGGLASGEQYF; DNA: TGTGCCAGCAGCGTAGGGGGACTAGCTTCTGGCGAGCAGTACTTC
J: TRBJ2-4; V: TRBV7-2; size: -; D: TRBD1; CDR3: CASSLALFTGDKNIQYF; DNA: TGTGCCAGCAGCTTAGCGCTTTTCACAGGGGACAAAAACATTCAGTACTTC
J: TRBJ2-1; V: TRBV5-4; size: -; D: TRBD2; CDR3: CASSLGGTSGSNEQFF; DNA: TGTGCCAGCAGCTTGGGTGGGACTAGCGGTTCCAATGAGCAGTTCTTC